Sequencing of this T cell receptor (beta chain) was carried out in a study of PD-L1 blockade in urothelial cancer. Study-level information: Blood samples had a median of around 150,000 T cells.

Time point meaning: pretreatment peripheral blood. V gave up 0 bases and J gave up 6 bases, with 15 bases separating them. The CDR3 consists of 16 residues. Germline-derived CDR1 and CDR2 are SGHRS and YFSETQ. As concerns this clone: The antigen is not known.

TCR analog templates of synthetic origin were spiked into each PCR. Using immunoSEQ multiplex PCR, the repertoire was profiled, and TCRdb retains in-frame clones only, with some absent. The sample holds approximately 90,000 clones, 85% to 90% seen once. Findings and limits, study-wide: In blood sampled pretreatment, TCR clonality below the median predicted better survival.

J is TRBJ2-2 and V is TRBV5-1; perhaps TRBD2 as D (6 bases). The receptor comes from a man aged 55 to 70 with urothelial cancer. The sample here was PBMCs, taken around atezolizumab (anti-PD-L1) treatment. CDR3 protein: CASSLDGGHVPGELFF. CDR3 nucleotides: TGCGCCAGCAGCTTGGACGGGGGTCATGTCCCCGGGGAGCTGTTTTTT.